One sample yielded the 16 T cell receptor beta chains listed below, sequenced in a study of blood T cell repertoires in COVID-19. Repertoires were generated with immunoSEQ multiplex PCR, while TCRdb's copy carries only in-frame clones and drops some. The table lists fewer than 200,000 clones, less than 85% of them singletons. Sequencing was performed on PBMCs or T cells enriched from blood (not recorded which). All receptors derive from a woman aged 45-60 years who had recovered from COVID-19.

This clone was seen just once. V and J are TRBV3-1 (or the pseudogene TRBV3-2) and TRBJ2-7; D may be TRBD2 (6 bases). From germline, CDR1 is LGHDT and CDR2 YNNKEL (reference sequence). The CDR3 runs 15 residues. V lost 1 base and J 9 bases, leaving 19 bases between the germline ends. CDR3 protein: CASSQGERALTGQYV. The CDR3 DNA reads as TGTGCCAGCAGCCAAGGGGAGCGGGCCTTAACAGGGCAGTACGTC.

The V gene is TRBV5-3, the J gene TRBJ1-1, with D unclear. TRBV5-3 is an open reading frame, and its role is uncertain. Trimming left V 6 bases short and J 1 base short, with 10 bases between. This CDR3 spans 13 amino acids. The CDR3 protein is CARMPPGNTEAFF. In DNA form, the CDR3 reads TGTGCCAGAATGCCGCCAGGGAACACTGAAGCTTTCTTT.

The chain employs TRBV7-6 and TRBJ1-2; TRBD1 agrees at 7 bases. The germline gives CDR1 SGHVS, CDR2 FNYEAQ. Losses at the gene ends were 1 base for V and 5 bases for J; bases not matched to a gene: 7. The CDR3 is made up of 15 amino acids. CDR3 amino acids: CASSLDTTGVYGYTF. DNA for the CDR3: TGTGCCAGCAGCTTAGATACAACAGGGGTTTATGGCTACACCTTC. Supplemented by reference TRBV7-6 and TRBJ1-2, the full variable domain reads GAGVSQSPRYKVTKRGQDVALRCDPISGHVSLYWYRQALGQGPEFLTYFNYEAQQDKSGLPNDRFSAERPEGSISTLTIQRTEQRDSAMYRCASSLDTTGVYGYTFGSGTRLTVV.

The chain uses TRBV19 and TRBJ1-1; 7 bases align to TRBD1. The CDR3 contains 12 residues. V shed 6 bases and J 5 bases; nucleotides not matched to a gene: 3. The germline CDR1 and CDR2 sequences are LNHDA and SQIVND (reference sequence). CDR3 sequence (DNA): TGTGCCAGTAGGACAGGGTCTACTGAAGCTTTCTTT. Protein: CASRTGSTEAFF.

The chain is built from TRBV9 and TRBJ1-6; 9 positions agree with TRBD1. Germline V gene data show CDR1 as SGDLS and CDR2 as YYNGEE. The CDR3 runs to 14 residues. The V and J ends lost 4 bases and 8 bases, in that order; junction bases with no gene match: 4. The CDR3 reads CASSPGTGYSPLHF. The CDR3 nucleotides read TGTGCCAGCAGCCCGGGGACAGGGTATTCACCCCTCCACTTT.

The chain combines TRBV6-5 with TRBJ2-7, with D possibly matching TRBD1 (6 bases). The germline V gene has CDR1 MNHEY and CDR2 SVGAGI. Trimming removed 6 bases at V and 1 base at J, with 13 bases between. This CDR3 is built from 14 residues. DNA for the CDR3: TGTGCCAGCAGAAGCTTGGACAGTTCCTACGAGCAGTACGTC. Protein product: CASRSLDSSYEQYV.

The rearrangement uses TRBV6-2 or TRBV6-3 and TRBJ1-1, with TRBD1 matching 7 bases. CDR3 length: 14 amino acids. Germline assignment: CDR1 MNHEY and CDR2 SVGEGT. V lost 5 bases and J lost 4; bases outside the gene matches: 7. The CDR3 loop is CASSPLTGPTEAFF. DNA of the CDR3: TGTGCCAGCAGTCCCCTGACAGGGCCCACTGAAGCTTTCTTT.

This chain uses TRBV6-5 with TRBJ2-3; 11 nucleotides align to TRBD2. Losses at the gene ends were 10 bases for V and 0 bases for J; bases not matched to a gene: 6. This CDR3 is 15 amino acids long. Germline values: CDR1 MNHEY, CDR2 SVGAGI. The CDR3 region has the DNA TGTGCCAACACACGACTAGCGGGGAGCACAGATACGCAGTATTTT. Protein product: CANTRLAGSTDTQYF.

This CDR3 is CASRTGQTYEQYV. DNA for the CDR3: TGTGCCAGCAGAACAGGACAGACCTACGAGCAGTACGTC. The rearrangement joins TRBV11-2 to TRBJ2-7; perhaps TRBD1 as D (6 bases). The CDR3 runs 13 residues. CDR1 and CDR2 from the germline V gene are SGHAT and FQNNGV. V lost 6 bases, J lost 2 bases, and 11 bases lay in between.

Concerning this clone itself: Mismatch with germline at one junction end may stem from a read error. This chain connects TRBV7-7 to TRBJ2-5, with a possible D match to TRBD2 (5 bases). This CDR3 contains 11 residues. The germline V gene has CDR1 SSHAT and CDR2 FNYEAQ (reference sequence). CDR3 sequence: CASSPGSSQYF. CDR3 bases: TGTGCTAGCAGCCCGGGGAGTAGTCAGTACTTC.

This rearrangement joins TRBV6-1 to TRBJ2-2; a possible D gene is TRBD1 (5 bases). The length of the CDR3 is 15 residues. Per the germline V gene, CDR1 is MNHNS and CDR2 is SASEGT. V shed 0 bases and J shed 4 bases, with 9 bases lying between them. CDR3 sequence (DNA): TGTGCCAGCAGTGAAGCGCAGGGAACCACCGGGGAGCTGTTTTTT. Protein sequence: CASSEAQGTTGELFF.

This rearrangement joins TRBV27 to TRBJ1-6; TRBD1 might be the D (5 bases). CDR1 MNHEY and CDR2 SMNVEV come from the germline V gene (reference sequence). Trimming took 2 bases from V and 7 from J, leaving 12 bases between them. This CDR3 contains 15 residues. CDR3 protein: CASSLLGEGNSPLHF. CDR3 DNA sequence: TGTGCCAGCAGTTTACTAGGGGAGGGGAATTCACCCCTCCACTTT.

The chain recombines TRBV3-1 (or the pseudogene TRBV3-2) with TRBJ2-5; 8 bases are a match to TRBD1. V was clipped by 4 bases and J by 2 bases; unmatched bases: 3. CDR3 length equals 14 residues. Germline V gene sequence: CDR1 LGHDT, CDR2 YNNKEL (reference sequence). CDR3 nucleotides: TGTGCCAGCAGCCGACAGGGGACGCAAGAGACCCAGTACTTC. Residues: CASSRQGTQETQYF.

This clone was seen a single time. This rearrangement joins TRBV7-9 to TRBJ2-1, with TRBD2 as a possible D gene (6 bases). The CDR3 is made up of 13 amino acids. Germline CDR1 is SEHNR and CDR2 is FQNEAQ (reference sequence). The germline V and J ends were trimmed by 3 bases and 10 bases, with 13 bases remaining between them. The CDR3 here is CASSFPGEKEQFF. The CDR3 bases are TGTGCCAGCAGCTTTCCGGGGGAAAAGGAGCAGTTCTTC.

This clone was counted only a few times. This chain links TRBV24-1 with TRBJ2-3; TRBD2 matches at 7 bases. The J segment lost 5 bases and the V segment lost 6 bases, leaving 13 bases of the junction unmatched. In germline, CDR1 is KGHDR, CDR2 SFDVKD. CDR3 length: 16 residues. The CDR3, as DNA: TGTGCCACCAGTTCTGAGCGGGATGGTCGGGGAGATACGCAGTATTTT. It encodes CATSSERDGRGDTQYF.

The chain joins TRBV20-1 to TRBJ2-1; D perhaps matches TRBD2 (5 bases). V was pared by 2 bases and J by 10 bases, with 9 bases between. The CDR3 has 11 residues. The V gene's germline CDR1 is DFQATT and CDR2 SNEGSKA (reference sequence). CDR3 residues: CSARLAREQFF. CDR3 nucleotide sequence: TGCAGTGCTAGACTAGCCCGGGAGCAGTTCTTC.